This is a list of T cell receptor beta chains from one sample in a study of blood T cell repertoires in COVID-19. Measured with immunoSEQ multiplex PCR; TCRdb has only the in-frame clones, and not every one. The sample lists a few hundred thousand clones, 88% occurring once. The sequencing sample was made of peripheral blood. Receptor source: a man between 60 and 75 years old who had recovered from COVID-19. CDR3s include the opening cysteine and the closing phenylalanine or tryptophan. A D gene is named only where the DNA matches it firmly. Clone size is shown for a subset of rows, as once, few, many or a class of expanded clone.

v_call	j_call	clone_size	d_call	cdr3_nt	cdr3_aa
TRBV7-2	TRBJ2-7	-	-	TGTGCCAGCAGCTTAGGCGGGTCTGTGTTGGAGCAGTACTTC	CASSLGGSVLEQYF
TRBV2	TRBJ1-5	-	TRBD1	TGTGCCAGCAGTAGGACAGGGGGTAATAGAAGCAATCAGCCCCAGCATTTT	CASSRTGGNRSNQPQHF
TRBV9	TRBJ1-6	-	-	TGTGCCAGCAGCGTAGGGGGAATCGGGAGGGATAATTCACCCCTCCACTTT	CASSVGGIGRDNSPLHF
TRBV19	TRBJ2-1	-	-	TGTGCCAGTAGGGGGTCGGGGAGACAGTTCTTC	CASRGSGRQFF
TRBV5-6	TRBJ2-7	-	-	TGTGCCAGCGGTTCTACTTGGGCAGGGGGACTGTACGAGCAGTACTTC	CASGSTWAGGLYEQYF
TRBV4-2	TRBJ2-2	-	-	TGTGCCAGCAGAGAGATTACAGGGTTTAACGGGGAGCTGTTTTTT	CASREITGFNGELFF
TRBV4-1	TRBJ1-2	-	-	TGCGCCAGCAGCCCGAATACAGCTACAGGGAACTATGGCTACACCTTC	CASSPNTATGNYGYTF
TRBV18	TRBJ2-5	-	-	TGTGCCAGCTCACCTTCGAACGCCCGGGAGACCCAGTACTTC	CASSPSNARETQYF
TRBV5-1	TRBJ1-1	-	TRBD1	TGCGCCAGCAGCTCCTCGACAGGGGCGATGAACACTGAAGCTTTCTTT	CASSSSTGAMNTEAFF
TRBV19	TRBJ2-3	-	TRBD1	TGTGCCAGTTGGACAGGGGGTTTCACAGATACGCAGTATTTT	CASWTGGFTDTQYF
TRBV6-1	TRBJ2-7	-	TRBD1	TGTGCCAGCAGTGATGGGGACAGGGACGAGCAGTACTTC	CASSDGDRDEQYF
TRBV6-5	TRBJ2-5	-	TRBD2	TGTGCCAGCAACTTAGCGGGGGGTGCTCTTGAGTACTTC	CASNLAGGALEYF
TRBV5-1	TRBJ1-2	-	TRBD1	TGCGCCAGCAGCTTGGAGGGACAGGGAGGCTATGGCTACACCTTC	CASSLEGQGGYGYTF
TRBV6-1	TRBJ2-7	-	TRBD2	TGTGCCAGCAGTGAAGCGGTACTAGCGGGGGGTCGACCCTACGAGCAGTACTTC	CASSEAVLAGGRPYEQYF
TRBV24-1	TRBJ1-2	-	-	TGTGCCACCAGTGATTTGCATGGGGCGCGGGGCTACACCTTC	CATSDLHGARGYTF
TRBV4-2	TRBJ1-3	few	TRBD1	TGTGCCAGCAGCCAAGAATGGACAGGACCTGGAAACACCATATATTTT	CASSQEWTGPGNTIYF
TRBV30	TRBJ2-7	-	TRBD1	TGTGCCTGGAAGGGACAGGGCCCCCTCTACGAGCAGTACTTC	CAWKGQGPLYEQYF
TRBV11-2	TRBJ2-7	-	TRBD1	TGTGCCAGCAGTGATCGACAGGGGGCAAAGTACTTC	CASSDRQGAKYF
TRBV24-1	TRBJ2-1	-	TRBD1	TGTGCCACCAGTGATCGAGGGACAGGGTTTACCTACAATGAGCAGTTCTTC	CATSDRGTGFTYNEQFF
TRBV2	TRBJ2-5	-	TRBD1	TGTGCCAGCAGTGTGGGACAGGGGAAGGAGACCCAGTACTTC	CASSVGQGKETQYF
TRBV29-1	TRBJ1-6	-	-	TGCCGGGATAATTCACCCCTCCACTTT	CRDNSPLHF
TRBV4-2	TRBJ1-1	-	TRBD1	TGTGCCAGCAGCCAAGAGGACAGGGGAAACACTGAAGCTTTCTTT	CASSQEDRGNTEAFF
TRBV9	TRBJ1-5	-	-	TGTGCCAGCAGCCCTTCCGGACAGTACAATCAGCCCCAGCATTTT	CASSPSGQYNQPQHF
TRBV9	TRBJ2-7	-	-	TGTGCCAGCGCGTCGACCCCTACGAGGGAGCAGTACTTC	CASASTPTREQYF
TRBV6-1	TRBJ2-3	once	-	TGTGCCAGCAGTGAAAAGGCGCGAGGGGGTACGCAGTATTTT	CASSEKARGGTQYF
TRBV7-9	TRBJ1-2	-	-	TGTGCCAGCAGCTTAGCGGGCAAGCAGAACTATGGCTACACCTTC	CASSLAGKQNYGYTF
TRBV5-5	TRBJ2-1	-	TRBD1	TGTGCCAGCAGCCGCTGGACAGGCGATGAGCAGTTCTTC	CASSRWTGDEQFF
TRBV11-2	TRBJ1-5	-	-	TGTGCCAGCAGCTTAGGAGGCAGGGGATCTCAGCCCCAGCATTTT	CASSLGGRGSQPQHF
TRBV3-1/TRBV3-2	TRBJ2-5	-	TRBD2	TGTGCCAGCAGCCCTCAGTTGGGACTAGCGGGGGGGACCCAAGAGACCCAGTACTTC	CASSPQLGLAGGTQETQYF
TRBV9	TRBJ2-1	many	TRBD2	TGTGCCAGCAGCGTAGCTCCTAGCGGGGGGCAGAATGAGCAGTTCTTC	CASSVAPSGGQNEQFF